This T cell receptor beta chain is from a study of shared clonotypes between healthy human individuals. Cells designated naive CD8 were CD45RO-negative and were positively selected for CCR7, with terminally differentiated effector memory CD45RA+ cells excluded. The CDR3 sequence is 17 residues long. The V gene lost 1 base and the J gene lost 0 bases, with 13 bases spanning the gap. Germline-derived CDR1 and CDR2 are SGHTA and FQGNSA. Measured with immunoSEQ multiplex PCR; TCRdb has only the in-frame clones, and not every one. The table includes approximately 600,000 clones, approximately 96% detected once. Concerning this clone: Antigen unknown.

Findings and caveats of the study: Around 5.4% of naive CD4 clonotypes were common to several donors. A limitation of the genetic and exposure-history diversity represented arose from few donors. Rarefaction revealed incomplete sorted-subset sequencing despite large depth.

The material sequenced was naive CD8+ T cells sorted from blood. The chain employs TRBV7-2 and TRBJ1-5; D not certain. This clonotype originated in a woman aged 25 to 39 in good health. The CDR3 DNA is TGTGCCAGCAGCTTAGGAGGGATCCAGTATAGCAATCAGCCCCAGCATTTT. Amino acid sequence: CASSLGGIQYSNQPQHF.